This T cell receptor (beta chain) emerged from a study of shared clonotypes between healthy human individuals. Study background: The study used three CD4 naive, three CD4 memory, two CD8 naive and one CD8 memory plate per donor.

The protocol was immunoSEQ multiplex PCR, while the TCRdb copy is restricted to in-frame clones and leaves out a portion. The profile covers over a million clones, with roughly 95% appearing a single time and roughly 1.2% taken by the ten largest. This clone was picked up one time. Its antigen is as yet unknown. Study-wide results and caveats: Depth was large, yet rarefaction showed that sorted-subset sequencing was incomplete.

Per germline, CDR1 MDHEN and CDR2 SYDVKM. The V gene lost 3 bases and the J gene lost 4 bases, with 15 bases spanning the gap. The CDR3 contains 15 residues. This clonotype originated in a young man in good health. Sample: naive CD4+ T cells sorted from blood. Described subset: CD45RA+ positively selected. The chain couples TRBV28 to TRBJ1-1; D is ambiguous. The CDR3 sequence: CASSLPPQMGTEAFF. The CDR3 nucleotides are TGTGCCAGCAGTTTGCCCCCTCAAATGGGCACTGAAGCTTTCTTT. Full variable domain (remainder filled in from reference TRBV28 and TRBJ1-1): DVKVTQSSRYLVKRTGEKVFLECVQDMDHENMFWYRQDPGLGLRLIYFSYDVKMKEKGDIPEGYSVSREKKERFSLILESASTNQTSMYLCASSLPPQMGTEAFFGQGTRLTVV.